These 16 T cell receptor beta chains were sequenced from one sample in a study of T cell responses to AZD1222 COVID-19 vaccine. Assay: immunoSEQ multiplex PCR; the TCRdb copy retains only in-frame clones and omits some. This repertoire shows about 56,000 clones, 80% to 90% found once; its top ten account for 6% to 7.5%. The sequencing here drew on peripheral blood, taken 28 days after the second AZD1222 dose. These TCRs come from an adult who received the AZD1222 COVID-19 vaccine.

The CDR3 region is CASSLRQPQHF. CDR3 sequence (DNA): TGTGCCAGCAGTTTACGGCAGCCCCAGCATTTT. V gene TRBV28 combines with J gene TRBJ1-5; D unclear. Trimming took off 2 bases at V and 7 bases at J, with 3 bases between the two ends. CDR3 length equals 11 residues. In germline, CDR1 is MDHEN, CDR2 SYDVKM.

The CDR3 region has the DNA TGTGCCAGCAGCTTGGTGACCTCCAATTCGGAGACCCAGTACTTC. This gives the protein CASSLVTSNSETQYF. The rearrangement links TRBV5-5 to TRBJ2-5, with unresolved D. The CDR3 runs 15 residues. Germline loops: CDR1 SGHKS, CDR2 YYEKEE (reference sequence). Trimming took off 0 bases at V and 5 bases at J, with 14 bases between the two ends. Together with reference TRBV5-5 and TRBJ2-5, the CDR3 gives the full variable domain: DAGVTQSPTHLIKTRGQQVTLRCSPISGHKSVSWYQQVLGQGPQFIFQYYEKEERGRGNFPDRFSARQFPNYSSELNVNALLLGDSALYLCASSLVTSNSETQYFGPGTRLLVL.

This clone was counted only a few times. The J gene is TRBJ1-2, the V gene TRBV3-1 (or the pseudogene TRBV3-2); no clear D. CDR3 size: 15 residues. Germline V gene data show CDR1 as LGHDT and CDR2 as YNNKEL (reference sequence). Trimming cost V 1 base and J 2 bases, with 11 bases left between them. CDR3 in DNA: TGTGCCAGCAGCCAAGGATCCCAGAACAACTATGGCTACACCTTC. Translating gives CASSQGSQNNYGYTF.

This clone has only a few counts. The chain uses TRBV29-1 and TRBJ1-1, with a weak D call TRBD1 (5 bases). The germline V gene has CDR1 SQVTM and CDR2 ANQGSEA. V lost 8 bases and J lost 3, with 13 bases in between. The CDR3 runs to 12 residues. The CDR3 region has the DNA TGCAGCTCGGGGGGAAGGGACACTGAAGCTTTCTTT. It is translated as CSSGGRDTEAFF.

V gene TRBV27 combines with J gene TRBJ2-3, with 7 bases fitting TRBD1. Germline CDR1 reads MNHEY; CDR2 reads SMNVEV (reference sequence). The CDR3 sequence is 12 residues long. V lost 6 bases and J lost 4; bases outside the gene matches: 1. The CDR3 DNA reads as TGTGCCAGCAGGGGGACAGCAGATACGCAGTATTTT. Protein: CASRGTADTQYF.

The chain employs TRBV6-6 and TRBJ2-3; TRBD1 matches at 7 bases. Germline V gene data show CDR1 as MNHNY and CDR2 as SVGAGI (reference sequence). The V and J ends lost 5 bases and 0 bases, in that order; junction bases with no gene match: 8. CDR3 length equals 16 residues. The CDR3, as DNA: TGTGCCAGCAGTCGAAACAGGGGCGCTAGCACAGATACGCAGTATTTT. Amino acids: CASSRNRGASTDTQYF.

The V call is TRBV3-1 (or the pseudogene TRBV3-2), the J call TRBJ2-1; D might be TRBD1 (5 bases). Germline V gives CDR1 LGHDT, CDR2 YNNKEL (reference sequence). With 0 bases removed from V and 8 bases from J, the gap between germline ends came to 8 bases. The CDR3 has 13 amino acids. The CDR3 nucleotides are TGTGCCAGCAGCCAAGAAGGGGCTTATGAGCAGTTCTTC. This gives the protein CASSQEGAYEQFF.

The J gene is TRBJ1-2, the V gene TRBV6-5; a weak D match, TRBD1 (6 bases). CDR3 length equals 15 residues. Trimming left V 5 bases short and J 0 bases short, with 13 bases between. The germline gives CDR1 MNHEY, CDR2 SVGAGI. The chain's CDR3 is CASSTGSSANYGYTF. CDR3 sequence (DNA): TGTGCCAGCAGTACAGGGTCCTCAGCTAACTATGGCTACACCTTC.

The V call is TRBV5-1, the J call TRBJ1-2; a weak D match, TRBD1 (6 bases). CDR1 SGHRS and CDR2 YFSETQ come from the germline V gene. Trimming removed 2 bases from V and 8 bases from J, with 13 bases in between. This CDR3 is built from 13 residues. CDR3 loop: CASSLQGIGGYTF. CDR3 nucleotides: TGCGCCAGCAGCTTACAGGGAATAGGGGGCTACACCTTC.

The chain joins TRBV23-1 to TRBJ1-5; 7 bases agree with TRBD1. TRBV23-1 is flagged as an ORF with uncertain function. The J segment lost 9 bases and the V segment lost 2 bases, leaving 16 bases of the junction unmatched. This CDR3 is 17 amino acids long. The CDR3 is CASSQRMGQPLKRPQHF. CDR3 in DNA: TGCGCCAGCAGTCAACGTATGGGACAGCCCCTCAAGCGGCCCCAGCATTTT.

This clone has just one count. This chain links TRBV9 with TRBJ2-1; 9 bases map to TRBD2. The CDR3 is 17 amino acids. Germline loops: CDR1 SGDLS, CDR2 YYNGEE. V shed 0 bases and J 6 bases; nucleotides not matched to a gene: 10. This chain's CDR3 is CASSVGIRLAGINEQFF. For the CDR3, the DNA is TGTGCCAGCAGCGTAGGGATCCGGCTAGCGGGAATCAATGAGCAGTTCTTC.

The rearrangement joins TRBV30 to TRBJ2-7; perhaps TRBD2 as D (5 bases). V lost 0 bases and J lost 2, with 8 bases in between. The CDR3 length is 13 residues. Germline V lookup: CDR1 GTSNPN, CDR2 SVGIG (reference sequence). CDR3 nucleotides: TGTGCCTGGAGTGTACCCGGGACCTACGAGCAGTACTTC. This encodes CAWSVPGTYEQYF.

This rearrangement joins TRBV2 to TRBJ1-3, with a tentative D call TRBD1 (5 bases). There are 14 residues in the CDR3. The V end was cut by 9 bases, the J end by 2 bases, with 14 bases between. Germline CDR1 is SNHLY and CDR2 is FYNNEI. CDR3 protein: CARNRDGTGNTIYF. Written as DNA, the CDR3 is TGTGCCAGGAACCGGGACGGCACTGGAAACACCATATATTTT.

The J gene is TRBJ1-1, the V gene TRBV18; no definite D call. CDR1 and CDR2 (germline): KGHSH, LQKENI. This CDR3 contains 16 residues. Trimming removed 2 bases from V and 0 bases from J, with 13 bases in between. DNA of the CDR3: TGTGCCAGCTCACCAAATGGGCAGACCATGAACACTGAAGCTTTCTTT. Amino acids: CASSPNGQTMNTEAFF.

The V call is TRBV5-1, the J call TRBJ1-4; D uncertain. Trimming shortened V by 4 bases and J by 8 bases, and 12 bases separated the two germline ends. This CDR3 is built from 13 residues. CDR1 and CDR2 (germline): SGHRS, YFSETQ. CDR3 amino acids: CASSGFPGEKLFF. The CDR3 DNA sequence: TGCGCCAGCAGCGGGTTCCCCGGGGAAAAACTGTTTTTT.

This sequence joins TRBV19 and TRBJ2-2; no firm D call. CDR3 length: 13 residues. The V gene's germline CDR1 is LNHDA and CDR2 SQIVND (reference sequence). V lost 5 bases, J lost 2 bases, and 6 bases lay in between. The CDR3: CASSAQNTGELFF. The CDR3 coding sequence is TGTGCCAGTAGTGCACAAAACACCGGGGAGCTGTTTTTT.